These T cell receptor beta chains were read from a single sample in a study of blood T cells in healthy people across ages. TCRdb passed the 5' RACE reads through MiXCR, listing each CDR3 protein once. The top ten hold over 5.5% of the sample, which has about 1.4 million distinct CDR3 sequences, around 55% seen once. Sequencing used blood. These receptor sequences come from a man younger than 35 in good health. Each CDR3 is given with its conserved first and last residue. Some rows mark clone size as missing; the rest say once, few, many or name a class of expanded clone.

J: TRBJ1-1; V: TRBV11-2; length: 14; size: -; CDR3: CASSLGQGFSEAFF
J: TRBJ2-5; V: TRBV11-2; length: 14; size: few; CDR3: CASSLWANQETQYF
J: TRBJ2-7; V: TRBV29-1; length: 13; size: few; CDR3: CSVVGRLTYEQYF
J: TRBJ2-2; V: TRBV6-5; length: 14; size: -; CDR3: CASSSSPGQGELFF
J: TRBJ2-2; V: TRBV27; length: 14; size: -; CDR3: CASSLGQGIGELFF
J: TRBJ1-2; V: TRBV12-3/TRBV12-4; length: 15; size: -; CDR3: CAARGTGLPSDGYTF
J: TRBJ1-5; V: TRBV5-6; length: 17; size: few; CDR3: CASSAMTGGGGNQPQHF
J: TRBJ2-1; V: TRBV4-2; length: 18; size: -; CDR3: CASSQEGALTSRTNEQFF
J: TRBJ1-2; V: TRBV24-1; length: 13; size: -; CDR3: CATPSTVPYGYTF
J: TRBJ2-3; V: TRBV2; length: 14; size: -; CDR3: CASSGLVRTDTQYF
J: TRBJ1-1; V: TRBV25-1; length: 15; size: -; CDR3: CASSEFLDRASEAFF
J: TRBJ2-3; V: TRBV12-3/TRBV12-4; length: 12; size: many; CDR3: CASSFETDTQYF
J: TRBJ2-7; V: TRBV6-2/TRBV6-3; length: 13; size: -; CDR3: CATEGDRTYEQYF
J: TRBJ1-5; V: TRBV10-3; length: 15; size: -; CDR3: CAIGGGDRNGQPQHF
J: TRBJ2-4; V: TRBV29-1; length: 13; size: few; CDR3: CSMAVGGGKEQYF
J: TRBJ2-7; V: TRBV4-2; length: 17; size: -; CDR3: CASSQVPGGELNYEQYF
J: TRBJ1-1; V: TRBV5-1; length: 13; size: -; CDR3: CASRGITNTEAFF
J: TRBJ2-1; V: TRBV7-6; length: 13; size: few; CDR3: CASSATGYNEQFF
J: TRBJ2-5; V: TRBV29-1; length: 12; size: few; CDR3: CSVEEAEETQYF
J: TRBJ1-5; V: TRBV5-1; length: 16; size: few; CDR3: CASSLALRQPNQPQHF
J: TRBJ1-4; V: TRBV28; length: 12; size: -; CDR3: CASTSPAGELFF
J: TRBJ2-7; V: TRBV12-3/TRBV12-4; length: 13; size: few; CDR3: CASRQGGTYEQYF
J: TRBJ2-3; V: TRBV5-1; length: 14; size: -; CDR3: CASSLQRGADTQYF
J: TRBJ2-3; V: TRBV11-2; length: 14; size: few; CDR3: CASSFGGTTDTQYF
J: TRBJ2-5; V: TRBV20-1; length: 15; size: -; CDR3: CSASKGEISSVTQYF
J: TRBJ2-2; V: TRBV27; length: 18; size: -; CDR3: CASKDPGLAPSGTGELFF
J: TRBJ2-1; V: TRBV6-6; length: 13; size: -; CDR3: CASTTPSDNEQFF
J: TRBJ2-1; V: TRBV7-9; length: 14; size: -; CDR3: CASSPGGAISEQFF
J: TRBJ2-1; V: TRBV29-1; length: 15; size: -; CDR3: CSVQGGGSGDNEQFF
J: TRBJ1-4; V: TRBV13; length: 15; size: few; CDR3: CASSLRQVENEKLFF
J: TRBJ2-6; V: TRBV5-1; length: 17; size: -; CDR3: CASSPGTAISGANVLTF
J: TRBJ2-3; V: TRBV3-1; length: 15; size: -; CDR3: CASSQVISFTGTQYF
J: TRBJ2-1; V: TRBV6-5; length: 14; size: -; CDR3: CASTYSAGFNEQFF
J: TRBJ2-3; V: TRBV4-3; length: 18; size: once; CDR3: CASSQVLLQRTSTDTQYF
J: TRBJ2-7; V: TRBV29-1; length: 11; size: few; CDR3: CSVETADEQYF
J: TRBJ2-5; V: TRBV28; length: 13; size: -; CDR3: CASRPDSGETQYF
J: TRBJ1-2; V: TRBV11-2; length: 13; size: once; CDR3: CASSPLARGDSTF
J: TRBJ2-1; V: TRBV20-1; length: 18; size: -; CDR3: CSARDLRAGTAYYNEQFF
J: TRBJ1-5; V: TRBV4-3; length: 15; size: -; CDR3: CASSQEWTANQPQHF
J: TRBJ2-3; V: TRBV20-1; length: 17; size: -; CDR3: CSARTWGLAGASDTQYF
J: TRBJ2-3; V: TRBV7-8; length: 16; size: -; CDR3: CASSLRAEESLDTQYF
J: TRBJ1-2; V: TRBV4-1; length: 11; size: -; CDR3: CASSQQGAYTF
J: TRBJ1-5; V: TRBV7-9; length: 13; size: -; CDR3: CASSFSASEPQHF
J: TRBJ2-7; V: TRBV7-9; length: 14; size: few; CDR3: CASSSNSGDYEQYF
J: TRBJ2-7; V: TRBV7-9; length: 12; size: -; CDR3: CASSLGIATLYF
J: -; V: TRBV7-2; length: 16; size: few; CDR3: CASSTLAGTNPYEQYF
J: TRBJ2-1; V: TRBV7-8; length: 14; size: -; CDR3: CASSLQSTGNEQFF
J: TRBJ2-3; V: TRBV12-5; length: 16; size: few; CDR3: CASGLTWTSATDTQYF
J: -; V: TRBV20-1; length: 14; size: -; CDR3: CSATTGRGLYEQYF
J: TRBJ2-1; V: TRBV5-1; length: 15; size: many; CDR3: CASSLGGGTYNEQFF
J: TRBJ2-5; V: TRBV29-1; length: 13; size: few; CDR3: CSVQGDPTGTQYF
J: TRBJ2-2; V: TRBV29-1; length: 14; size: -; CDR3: CSVAADTNTGELFF
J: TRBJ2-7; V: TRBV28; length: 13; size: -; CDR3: CACSFGGVYEQYF
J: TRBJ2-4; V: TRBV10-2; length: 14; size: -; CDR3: CASGIRDREGIQYF
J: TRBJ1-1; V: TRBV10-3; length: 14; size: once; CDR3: CAISESRDGGEAFF
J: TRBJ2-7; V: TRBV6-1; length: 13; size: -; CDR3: CASSVVTSYEQYF
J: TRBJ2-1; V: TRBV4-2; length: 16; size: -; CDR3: CASSQDESGGPGEQFF
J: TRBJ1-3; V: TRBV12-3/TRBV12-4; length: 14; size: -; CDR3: CATIAGVVGNTIYF